Listed here is a single TCR beta chain. This sample is part of a study of blood T cell repertoires in COVID-19. Sequenced by immunoSEQ multiplex PCR; TCRdb stores in-frame clones only, minus some. The sample shows fewer than 400,000 clones, just under 90% of them seen only once. Researchers sorted participants into cohorts using their self-reported clinical history. Among Cohort 3 donors, those recovered had two negative PCRs, clearance, or symptom resolution. The CDR3 has 17 residues. The V segment lost 6 bases and the J segment 3 bases; nucleotides outside the gene matches: 11. CDR1 is MNHEY and CDR2 is SMNVEV in the germline V gene (reference sequence).

Sequenced sample: PBMCs or T cells enriched from blood (not recorded which). The chain combines TRBV27 with TRBJ2-6; 7 bases map to TRBD1. The TCR comes from a woman in her 30s who had recovered from COVID-19. CDR3 DNA sequence: TGTGCCAGCAGGCAGGGGGATTGGGTAATTGGGGCCAACGTCCTGACTTTC. Its translation is CASRQGDWVIGANVLTF.